Below, one T cell receptor beta chain is given with its context. Trimming removed 3 bases from V and 4 bases from J, with 10 bases in between. The CDR3 extends over 13 amino acids. Transcripts of RNA were the source for amplifying TCR beta CDR3 regions. HTBI primers primed a first-round RT-PCR, and a second-round multiplex PCR followed. From the multiplex PCR reads, TCRdb called clonotypes with MiXCR, one entry per CDR3 protein. The sample shows about 410,000 distinct CDR3 sequences, approximately 16% of them seen only once. The sample originates from a study of Graves' ophthalmopathy and Graves' hyperthyroidism.

The receptor's source is a woman in her late teens or twenties with Graves' ophthalmopathy. Sequencing input: peripheral blood. The chain uses TRBV12-3 or TRBV12-4 and TRBJ2-7, with a weak D call TRBD1 (6 bases). The CDR3 region is CASSFQGFYEQYF. The CDR3 region has the DNA TGTGCCAGCAGTTTCCAGGGGTTTTACGAGCAGTACTTC.